Included here is one TCR beta chain sequence, with context. No antigen is known for it. This record belongs to a study of cytomegalovirus exposure and HLA in healthy donors. General study points: What was likely a sequencing artifact was a cluster of highly shared sequence variants. Under 20,000 TCR beta sequences were associated with HLA alleles at 0.05 false discovery rate in a later analysis. The classifier reportedly diagnosed cytomegalovirus status with high specificity and sensitivity.

Primers included in the PCR were 60 Vbeta and 13 Jbeta primers. Produced via immunoSEQ multiplex PCR; TCRdb's table is partial and in-frame only. The sample consists of around 160,000 clones, 75% to 80% of them appearing once. The clonotype comes from a man aged 35 to 55 in good health and CMV-seropositive. Source material: PBMCs.

In DNA form, the CDR3 reads TGTGCCAGCAGTTTTCCTTCCAGAGATACGCAGTATTTT. It translates to CASSFPSRDTQYF. The chain joins TRBV28 to TRBJ2-3, with unresolved D. The CDR3 is 13 residues long. Germline V gene lookup returns CDR1 MDHEN and CDR2 SYDVKM. V shed 3 bases and J shed 5 bases, with 9 bases lying between them.